This entry lists 14 T cell receptor beta chains sequenced from one sample in a study of identical twins. TCRdb reprocessed the 5' RACE reads via MiXCR and lists one record per CDR3 protein. The repertoire holds around 490,000 distinct CDR3 sequences, with more than 13% as singletons. This sample also belongs to another study, concerning yellow fever vaccine responses in identical twins.

Specimen: CD4+ T cells sorted from blood. Receptors were obtained from a woman aged 18-30 years in good health.

This clonotype has ten or more counts. V is TRBV29-1 and J is TRBJ2-1; 9 positions agree with TRBD1. V was clipped by 6 bases and J by 5 bases; unmatched bases: 2. This CDR3 comprises 12 residues. CDR1 SQVTM and CDR2 ANQGSEA come from the germline V gene. The DNA of the CDR3 is TGCAGCGTCGGGACAGGGAACAATGAGCAGTTCTTC. Translated: CSVGTGNNEQFF.

The table lists this clonotype with a few counts. This chain uses TRBV3-1 with TRBJ2-7; D is undetermined. CDR1 is LGHDT, CDR2 YNNKEL, per germline (reference sequence). This CDR3 region has 14 residues. Trimming took off 4 bases at V and 1 base at J, with 11 bases between the two ends. The CDR3 region is CASSPRGMSYEQYF. Written as DNA, the CDR3 is TGTGCCAGCAGCCCGCGTGGGATGTCCTACGAGCAGTACTTC.

The chain carries TRBV11-2 and TRBJ2-3; D perhaps matches TRBD1 (5 bases). CDR1 and CDR2 (germline): SGHAT, FQNNGV. V lost 0 bases and J lost 10, with 11 bases in between. The CDR3 extends over 13 amino acids. The CDR3 nucleotides are TGTGCCAGCAGCTTAGATTTACAGGTGGCGCAGTATTTT. As protein: CASSLDLQVAQYF.

CDR3 nucleotides: TGTGCCACCAGCAGACAGGGGTTTAATTCACCCCTCCACTTT. It specifies CATSRQGFNSPLHF. The V gene is TRBV15, the J gene TRBJ1-6; D may be TRBD1 (6 bases). V lost 2 bases and J lost 6, with 8 bases in between. CDR3 length: 14 residues. Germline V gene lookup returns CDR1 LNHNV and CDR2 YYDKDF (reference sequence).

This clonotype was observed a few times. The chain employs TRBV9 and TRBJ2-3; no reliable D call. Germline V gene sequence: CDR1 SGDLS, CDR2 YYNGEE. Trimming pared 3 bases from V and 1 base from J, leaving 12 bases between. The CDR3 is 15 amino acids. The CDR3 loop reads CASSADGGRTDTQYF. The DNA for the CDR3 is TGTGCCAGCAGCGCAGACGGCGGTCGCACAGATACGCAGTATTTT. Full variable domain (missing parts from reference TRBV9 and TRBJ2-3): DSGVTQTPKHLITATGQRVTLRCSPRSGDLSVYWYQQSLDQGLQFLIQYYNGEERAKGNILERFSAQQFPDLHSELNLSSLELGDSALYFCASSADGGRTDTQYFGPGTRLTVL.

V is TRBV5-1 and J is TRBJ1-1; no reliable D call. This CDR3 comprises 15 residues. The ends were cut back, 0 bases at V and 1 base at J, with 10 bases in the middle. Germline values: CDR1 SGHRS, CDR2 YFSETQ. This chain's CDR3 is CASSLAVGGNTEAFF. Here the CDR3 DNA reads TGCGCCAGCAGCTTGGCGGTGGGCGGGAACACTGAAGCTTTCTTT.

This rearrangement joins TRBV6-1 to TRBJ2-1, with D perhaps matching TRBD1 (6 bases). Deletions cut 8 bases from V and 4 bases from J, with 15 bases between. This CDR3 has 14 residues. Germline V CDR1 and CDR2: MNHNS, SASEGT. CDR3 sequence: CASLGRTGYNEQFF. DNA for the CDR3: TGTGCCAGCTTGGGGCGTACAGGGTACAATGAGCAGTTCTTC.

This clonotype was detected many times. Here the CDR3 reads CSVRFLQGTGELFF. In nucleotides, the CDR3 is TGCAGCGTCCGCTTCCTGCAGGGGACCGGGGAGCTGTTTTTT. V gene TRBV29-1 combines with J gene TRBJ2-2; TRBD1 is a possible D gene (6 bases). The CDR3 length is 14 residues. Germline V gene lookup returns CDR1 SQVTM and CDR2 ANQGSEA. Trimming took off 6 bases at V and 5 bases at J, with 16 bases between the two ends.

In its sample, this clonotype was seen a few times. The chain recombines TRBV18 with TRBJ2-1; weak D call: TRBD1 (6 bases). The CDR3 is 13 residues long. The V gene lost 4 bases and the J gene lost 10 bases, with 14 bases spanning the gap. The germline gives CDR1 KGHSH, CDR2 LQKENI. As DNA, the CDR3 is TGTGCCAGCTCACGGACAGACCAAGGGGAGCAGTTCTTC. It specifies CASSRTDQGEQFF.

The chain links TRBV10-3 to TRBJ2-3, with no clear D. The V and J ends lost 0 bases and 8 bases respectively, with 18 bases between them. Germline CDR1 is ENHRY and CDR2 is SYGVKD. The CDR3 covers 16 residues. CDR3 region: CAISESVTTLQATQYF. CDR3 bases: TGTGCCATCAGTGAGTCGGTAACCACCCTCCAGGCTACGCAGTATTTT.

This clonotype was observed a few times. The V call is TRBV5-1, the J call TRBJ2-3, with 11 bases aligning to TRBD2. This CDR3 comprises 15 residues. The junction had 4 bases not matched to a gene; V was cut back by 1 base and J by 6 bases. CDR1 and CDR2 (germline): SGHRS, YFSETQ. The CDR3: CASSLRLAGSDTQYF. The CDR3 bases are TGCGCCAGCAGCTTGCGACTAGCGGGGTCTGATACGCAGTATTTT. The variable domain in full, completed from reference TRBV5-1 and TRBJ2-3, reads KAGVTQTPRYLIKTRGQQVTLSCSPISGHRSVSWYQQTPGQGLQFLFEYFSETQRNKGNFPGRFSGRQFSNSRSEMNVSTLELGDSALYLCASSLRLAGSDTQYFGPGTRLTVL.

This CDR3 is CASRGQGEYNEQFF. In nucleotides, the CDR3 is TGCGCCAGCAGGGGGCAGGGGGAATACAATGAGCAGTTCTTC. This sequence joins TRBV5-1 and TRBJ2-1; TRBD1 matches at 7 bases. Per germline, CDR1 SGHRS and CDR2 YFSETQ. The CDR3 has 14 amino acids. V dropped 5 bases and J dropped 4; count of bases not matched to a gene: 6.

The genes are TRBV28 and TRBJ2-3; D may be TRBD1 or TRBD2 (5 bases each). V was shortened by 7 bases and J by 2 bases, with 13 bases between the two germline ends. This CDR3 is 14 amino acids long. Germline-derived CDR1 and CDR2 are MDHEN and SYDVKM. The CDR3 coding sequence is TGTGCCAGCACCCCCCCGGGGCTCACAGATACGCAGTATTTT. Encoded protein: CASTPPGLTDTQYF. The complete variable domain, with remaining parts taken from reference TRBV28 and TRBJ2-3, reads DVKVTQSSRYLVKRTGEKVFLECVQDMDHENMFWYRQDPGLGLRLIYFSYDVKMKEKGDIPEGYSVSREKKERFSLILESASTNQTSMYLCASTPPGLTDTQYFGPGTRLTVL.

The V and J genes are TRBV18 and TRBJ2-5; D unresolved. V lost 4 bases to trimming and J lost 3 bases, with 9 bases between them. The CDR3 consists of 13 residues. Germline values: CDR1 KGHSH, CDR2 LQKENI. This CDR3 reads CASSLAVEETQYF. CDR3 bases: TGTGCCAGCTCACTAGCAGTGGAAGAGACCCAGTACTTC.